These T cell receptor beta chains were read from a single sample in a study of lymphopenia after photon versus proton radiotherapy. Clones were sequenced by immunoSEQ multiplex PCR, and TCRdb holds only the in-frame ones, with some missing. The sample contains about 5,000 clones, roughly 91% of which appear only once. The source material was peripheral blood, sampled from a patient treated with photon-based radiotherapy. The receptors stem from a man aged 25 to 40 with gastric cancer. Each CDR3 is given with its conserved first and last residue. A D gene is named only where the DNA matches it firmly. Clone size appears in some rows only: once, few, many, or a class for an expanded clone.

CDR3nt: TGTGCCAGCAGCCGTACAGGGGTTGATGGCTACACCTTC
CDR3aa: CASSRTGVDGYTF
abundance: NA
len: 13
j_gene: TRBJ1-2
v_gene: TRBV11-2
d_gene: TRBD1

CDR3nt: TGTGCCAGCCTAAAGACAGGGGGATTGAATGAGCAGTTCTTC
CDR3aa: CASLKTGGLNEQFF
abundance: NA
len: 14
j_gene: TRBJ2-1
v_gene: TRBV14
d_gene: TRBD1

CDR3nt: TGCAGCGTTCCGTTGCGGGGGGGCCGGTCTACGCAGTATTTT
CDR3aa: CSVPLRGGRSTQYF
abundance: NA
len: 14
j_gene: TRBJ2-3
v_gene: TRBV29-1
d_gene: TRBD2

CDR3nt: TGTGCCAGTAGTGCGGGAGGCCCCCGGAATGAGCAGTTCTTC
CDR3aa: CASSAGGPRNEQFF
abundance: NA
len: 14
j_gene: TRBJ2-1
v_gene: TRBV19
d_gene: TRBD2

CDR3nt: TGTGCCAGCAGTAGGTTGGGGCAGGTCAAAAACATTCAGTACTTC
CDR3aa: CASSRLGQVKNIQYF
abundance: NA
len: 15
j_gene: TRBJ2-4
v_gene: TRBV2
d_gene: NA

CDR3nt: TGTGCCAGCAGCTTAGACCGCCCACAGGGGGCTGACGGAGCTTTCTTT
CDR3aa: CASSLDRPQGADGAFF
abundance: NA
len: 16
j_gene: TRBJ1-1
v_gene: TRBV7-8
d_gene: TRBD1

CDR3nt: TGCGCCAGCAGCCCAGGGGGCGCGACAGATACGCAGTATTTT
CDR3aa: CASSPGGATDTQYF
abundance: NA
len: 14
j_gene: TRBJ2-3
v_gene: TRBV5-1
d_gene: TRBD1

CDR3nt: TGTGCCAGCAGCTTACGGGGACAGGGAGGTGGGTACCAAGAGACCCAGTACTTC
CDR3aa: CASSLRGQGGGYQETQYF
abundance: NA
len: 18
j_gene: TRBJ2-5
v_gene: TRBV7-2
d_gene: TRBD1

CDR3nt: TGTGCCAGTAGTTCTGGGGACAACACCTACGAGCAGTACTTC
CDR3aa: CASSSGDNTYEQYF
abundance: NA
len: 14
j_gene: TRBJ2-7
v_gene: TRBV19
d_gene: NA

CDR3nt: TGTGCCAGCAGCTTAGGTCGGGATGCGGAGACCCAGTACTTC
CDR3aa: CASSLGRDAETQYF
abundance: NA
len: 14
j_gene: TRBJ2-5
v_gene: TRBV11-3
d_gene: NA

CDR3nt: TGTGCCATCATGCAGAACACTGAAGCTTTCTTT
CDR3aa: CAIMQNTEAFF
abundance: once
len: 11
j_gene: TRBJ1-1
v_gene: TRBV10-3
d_gene: NA

CDR3nt: TGTGCCAGCAGCACCGACGACAGGGATGAAAAACTGTTTTTT
CDR3aa: CASSTDDRDEKLFF
abundance: NA
len: 14
j_gene: TRBJ1-4
v_gene: TRBV7-9
d_gene: TRBD1

CDR3nt: TGCGCCAGCAGCTGGAGGCAGGACACCACTGAAGCTTTCTTT
CDR3aa: CASSWRQDTTEAFF
abundance: NA
len: 14
j_gene: TRBJ1-1
v_gene: TRBV5-1
d_gene: NA

CDR3nt: TGCGCCAGCAGCTTAGGACAGGGGGCTTTCGAGCAGTACTTC
CDR3aa: CASSLGQGAFEQYF
abundance: NA
len: 14
j_gene: TRBJ2-7
v_gene: TRBV5-1
d_gene: TRBD1

CDR3nt: TGTGCCAGCAGTGAAGTAGGGGGACAGGGCCCTAATGAAAAACTGTTTTTT
CDR3aa: CASSEVGGQGPNEKLFF
abundance: NA
len: 17
j_gene: TRBJ1-4
v_gene: TRBV2
d_gene: TRBD1

CDR3nt: TGTGCCAGCAGTCCGAGCGCAACTAATGAAAAACTGTTTTTT
CDR3aa: CASSPSATNEKLFF
abundance: NA
len: 14
j_gene: TRBJ1-4
v_gene: TRBV6-5
d_gene: NA

CDR3nt: TGCGCCAGCAGTGGGCAAAACACTGAAGCTTTCTTT
CDR3aa: CASSGQNTEAFF
abundance: NA
len: 12
j_gene: TRBJ1-1
v_gene: TRBV10-1
d_gene: NA

CDR3nt: TGCGCCAGCAGCGCCGACAGGGTGGGCAATCAGCCCCAGCATTTT
CDR3aa: CASSADRVGNQPQHF
abundance: NA
len: 15
j_gene: TRBJ1-5
v_gene: TRBV10-2
d_gene: TRBD1

CDR3nt: TGTGCTAGTGGTTTGGTATCTAGCGGGAGGACCAACGAGCAGTACTTC
CDR3aa: CASGLVSSGRTNEQYF
abundance: NA
len: 16
j_gene: TRBJ2-7
v_gene: TRBV12-5
d_gene: TRBD2

CDR3nt: TGCGCCAGCAGCTTGCACAGGGGTGGGAACACTGAAGCTTTCTTT
CDR3aa: CASSLHRGGNTEAFF
abundance: NA
len: 15
j_gene: TRBJ1-1
v_gene: TRBV5-1
d_gene: TRBD1

CDR3nt: TGTGCCAGCAGCTTAGCGCAGATAGAACAGACTGAAGCTTTCTTT
CDR3aa: CASSLAQIEQTEAFF
abundance: few
len: 15
j_gene: TRBJ1-1
v_gene: TRBV7-8
d_gene: NA

CDR3nt: TGTGCCAGCAGTAAGGGACAGGGGGGCGAGCAGTACTTC
CDR3aa: CASSKGQGGEQYF
abundance: NA
len: 13
j_gene: TRBJ2-7
v_gene: TRBV6-5
d_gene: TRBD1

CDR3nt: TGTGCCAGCAGCTTCGGGACAGAATGGGCCGGGGAGCTGTTTTTT
CDR3aa: CASSFGTEWAGELFF
abundance: NA
len: 15
j_gene: TRBJ2-2
v_gene: TRBV6-1
d_gene: TRBD1

CDR3nt: TGTGCCAGCAGCCCGCAGGGGGGAGAGGGTGAGACCCAGTACTTC
CDR3aa: CASSPQGGEGETQYF
abundance: NA
len: 15
j_gene: TRBJ2-5
v_gene: TRBV7-3
d_gene: NA

CDR3nt: TGTGCCAGCAGCCGGGACAGGGATCAGCCCCAGCATTTT
CDR3aa: CASSRDRDQPQHF
abundance: NA
len: 13
j_gene: TRBJ1-5
v_gene: TRBV5-4
d_gene: TRBD1

CDR3nt: TGTGCCAGCAGCCCCGGGGGTGGGGGCTACACCTTC
CDR3aa: CASSPGGGGYTF
abundance: NA
len: 12
j_gene: TRBJ1-2
v_gene: TRBV6-6
d_gene: NA

CDR3nt: TGTGCCAGCAGGAGGACAGGGGGCGCGTGGGGCTACACCTTC
CDR3aa: CASRRTGGAWGYTF
abundance: NA
len: 14
j_gene: TRBJ1-2
v_gene: TRBV2
d_gene: TRBD1

CDR3nt: TGTGCCAGCAGCGTAGATTTTGGCAATCAGCCCCAGCATTTT
CDR3aa: CASSVDFGNQPQHF
abundance: NA
len: 14
j_gene: TRBJ1-5
v_gene: TRBV9
d_gene: NA

CDR3nt: TGTGCCAGCAGTTTAAGGGCGTATGGCTACACCTTC
CDR3aa: CASSLRAYGYTF
abundance: NA
len: 12
j_gene: TRBJ1-2
v_gene: TRBV28
d_gene: NA

CDR3nt: TGCAGCGTTTATCTGTCTAATGAGCAGTTCTTC
CDR3aa: CSVYLSNEQFF
abundance: NA
len: 11
j_gene: TRBJ2-1
v_gene: TRBV29-1
d_gene: NA

CDR3nt: TGTGCCAGCAGCCTAGTCGCGGGACGGCTTTTACTGGGCACTGAAGCTTTCTTT
CDR3aa: CASSLVAGRLLLGTEAFF
abundance: NA
len: 18
j_gene: TRBJ1-1
v_gene: TRBV13
d_gene: NA

CDR3nt: TGTGCCACCAGCAGAGGTCCAGAGGGAGGGAGTACCGGGGAGCTGTTTTTT
CDR3aa: CATSRGPEGGSTGELFF
abundance: NA
len: 17
j_gene: TRBJ2-2
v_gene: TRBV15
d_gene: TRBD2

CDR3nt: TGTGCCAGCAGTTTCGGGGCTCTGGGGAACACTGAAGCTTTCTTT
CDR3aa: CASSFGALGNTEAFF
abundance: NA
len: 15
j_gene: TRBJ1-1
v_gene: TRBV28
d_gene: NA

CDR3nt: TGTGCCAGTAGTAAGGGACTAGCGGGGAGAGATACGCAGTATTTT
CDR3aa: CASSKGLAGRDTQYF
abundance: NA
len: 15
j_gene: TRBJ2-3
v_gene: TRBV19
d_gene: TRBD2

CDR3nt: TGTGCCAGTAGTACGTACAGGAGCGGGGGTTTATACAATGAGCAGTTCTTC
CDR3aa: CASSTYRSGGLYNEQFF
abundance: NA
len: 17
j_gene: TRBJ2-1
v_gene: TRBV19
d_gene: TRBD2

CDR3nt: TGTGCCAGCAGCTTAACAGGGGGCTCGGACACTGAAGCTTTCTTT
CDR3aa: CASSLTGGSDTEAFF
abundance: NA
len: 15
j_gene: TRBJ1-1
v_gene: TRBV7-3
d_gene: TRBD1

CDR3nt: TGCGCCAGCAGCCAAGACACATCCCCCACAGATACGCAGTATTTT
CDR3aa: CASSQDTSPTDTQYF
abundance: once
len: 15
j_gene: TRBJ2-3
v_gene: TRBV4-3
d_gene: NA

CDR3nt: TGTGCCAGCAGCTTAGACCCTACTACTTGGGAGACCCAGTACTTC
CDR3aa: CASSLDPTTWETQYF
abundance: large
len: 15
j_gene: TRBJ2-5
v_gene: TRBV11-2
d_gene: NA

CDR3nt: TGCAGTGCTTTACAGGGGTACGAGCAGTACTTC
CDR3aa: CSALQGYEQYF
abundance: NA
len: 11
j_gene: TRBJ2-7
v_gene: TRBV20-1
d_gene: TRBD1

CDR3nt: TGTGCCAGCAGCTCACAGGGGGGAAGCGAGCAGTACTTC
CDR3aa: CASSSQGGSEQYF
abundance: NA
len: 13
j_gene: TRBJ2-7
v_gene: TRBV5-5
d_gene: TRBD1

CDR3nt: TGTGCCAGCAGTTACTCTTTGGGCGGGGGAGAGCAGTACTTC
CDR3aa: CASSYSLGGGEQYF
abundance: NA
len: 14
j_gene: TRBJ2-7
v_gene: TRBV6-5
d_gene: TRBD2

CDR3nt: TGTGCCAGCAGCTACAGGGGAGACGGGCAGTTCTTC
CDR3aa: CASSYRGDGQFF
abundance: once
len: 12
j_gene: TRBJ2-1
v_gene: TRBV7-8
d_gene: TRBD1

CDR3nt: TGTGCCAGCAGTAGGACAGGGGGCGCAGGCACTGAAGCTTTCTTT
CDR3aa: CASSRTGGAGTEAFF
abundance: NA
len: 15
j_gene: TRBJ1-1
v_gene: TRBV6-5
d_gene: TRBD1

CDR3nt: TGTGCCAGCAGCCCAAGGACAGGGACGCGTCGCACCTACGAGCAGTACTTC
CDR3aa: CASSPRTGTRRTYEQYF
abundance: NA
len: 17
j_gene: TRBJ2-7
v_gene: TRBV7-2
d_gene: TRBD1

CDR3nt: TGTGCCAGCTCACCGAGCACAGATACGCAGTATTTT
CDR3aa: CASSPSTDTQYF
abundance: NA
len: 12
j_gene: TRBJ2-3
v_gene: TRBV18
d_gene: NA

CDR3nt: TGTGCCAGCAGTTACGGACAGGGACTTTCCTACGAGCAGTACTTC
CDR3aa: CASSYGQGLSYEQYF
abundance: NA
len: 15
j_gene: TRBJ2-7
v_gene: TRBV6-5
d_gene: TRBD1

CDR3nt: TGCGCCAGCAGCCAAGAAATCCGAAACACCATATATTTT
CDR3aa: CASSQEIRNTIYF
abundance: NA
len: 13
j_gene: TRBJ1-3
v_gene: TRBV4-3
d_gene: NA

CDR3nt: TGTGCCAGCAGGCAGGGCGTGGGAAACACTGAAGCTTTCTTT
CDR3aa: CASRQGVGNTEAFF
abundance: NA
len: 14
j_gene: TRBJ1-1
v_gene: TRBV27
d_gene: NA

CDR3nt: TGTGCCAGCAGCTTAAATGCCGGGACTAGCAACGAGCAGTACTTC
CDR3aa: CASSLNAGTSNEQYF
abundance: NA
len: 15
j_gene: TRBJ2-7
v_gene: TRBV7-5
d_gene: NA

CDR3nt: TGTGCCAGCAGCCAAGATGCCCCAGATAGCGGGAATCCTTCCTACACAGATACGCAGTATTTT
CDR3aa: CASSQDAPDSGNPSYTDTQYF
abundance: NA
len: 21
j_gene: TRBJ2-3
v_gene: TRBV14
d_gene: TRBD2

CDR3nt: TGTGCCAGCAACGGAGGATCCTACGAGCAGTACTTC
CDR3aa: CASNGGSYEQYF
abundance: NA
len: 12
j_gene: TRBJ2-7
v_gene: TRBV5-6
d_gene: NA

CDR3nt: TGTGCCAGCAGCCCGTTAGCGGGGCCACAAGAGACCCAGTACTTC
CDR3aa: CASSPLAGPQETQYF
abundance: NA
len: 15
j_gene: TRBJ2-5
v_gene: TRBV14
d_gene: TRBD2

CDR3nt: TGTGCCAGCAGGTCCAAAGTGAGGGTGGGCACTGAAGCTTTCTTT
CDR3aa: CASRSKVRVGTEAFF
abundance: NA
len: 15
j_gene: TRBJ1-1
v_gene: TRBV7-9
d_gene: NA

CDR3nt: TGTGCCAGCAGTTTACGGGCGGGGAACACCGGGGAGCTGTTTTTT
CDR3aa: CASSLRAGNTGELFF
abundance: NA
len: 15
j_gene: TRBJ2-2
v_gene: TRBV27
d_gene: NA

CDR3nt: TGTGCCAGCAGCGAGAGACAGGGTATCAACACTGAAGCTTTCTTT
CDR3aa: CASSERQGINTEAFF
abundance: once
len: 15
j_gene: TRBJ1-1
v_gene: TRBV11-2
d_gene: TRBD1

CDR3nt: TGTGCCAGCAGCCTAGCGGGGTTTCCCTACGAGCAGTACTTC
CDR3aa: CASSLAGFPYEQYF
abundance: once
len: 14
j_gene: TRBJ2-7
v_gene: TRBV2
d_gene: TRBD2

CDR3nt: TGTGCCACCAGCAGACTTGGCGGGGGGTTAAGCTACGAGCAGTACTTC
CDR3aa: CATSRLGGGLSYEQYF
abundance: few
len: 16
j_gene: TRBJ2-7
v_gene: TRBV15
d_gene: TRBD2